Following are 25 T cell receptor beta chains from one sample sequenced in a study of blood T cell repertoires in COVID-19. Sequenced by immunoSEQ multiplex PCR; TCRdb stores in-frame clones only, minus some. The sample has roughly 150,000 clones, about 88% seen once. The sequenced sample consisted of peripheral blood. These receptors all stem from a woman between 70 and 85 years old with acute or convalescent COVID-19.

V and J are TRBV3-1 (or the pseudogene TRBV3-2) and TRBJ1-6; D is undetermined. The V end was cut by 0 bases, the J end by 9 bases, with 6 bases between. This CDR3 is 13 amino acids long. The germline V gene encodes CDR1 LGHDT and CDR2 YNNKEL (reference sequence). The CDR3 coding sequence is TGTGCCAGCAGCCAAGACGCCAGTTCACCCCTCCACTTT. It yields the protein CASSQDASSPLHF.

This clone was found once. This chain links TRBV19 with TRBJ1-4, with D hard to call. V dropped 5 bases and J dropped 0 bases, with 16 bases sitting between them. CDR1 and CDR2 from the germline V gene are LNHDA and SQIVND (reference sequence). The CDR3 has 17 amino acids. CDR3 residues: CASSSPEAYATNEKLFF. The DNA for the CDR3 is TGTGCCAGTAGTTCCCCAGAGGCCTATGCAACTAATGAAAAACTGTTTTTT.

CDR3 DNA: TGTGCCAGCAGCCTCGGGACAGGGGCCCTAGAGACCCAGTACTTC. It encodes CASSLGTGALETQYF. The chain is built from TRBV4-2 and TRBJ2-5; 10 bases agree with TRBD1. CDR1 and CDR2 from the germline V gene are LGHNA and YNFKEQ. The CDR3 totals 15 residues. V lost 4 bases and J lost 4; bases outside the gene matches: 6.

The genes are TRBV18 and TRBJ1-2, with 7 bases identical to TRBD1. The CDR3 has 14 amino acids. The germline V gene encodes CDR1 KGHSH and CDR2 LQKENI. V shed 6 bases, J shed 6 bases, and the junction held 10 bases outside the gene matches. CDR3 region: CASSHRQGLDGYTF. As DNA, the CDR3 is TGTGCCAGCTCCCATCGACAGGGTTTGGATGGCTACACCTTC.

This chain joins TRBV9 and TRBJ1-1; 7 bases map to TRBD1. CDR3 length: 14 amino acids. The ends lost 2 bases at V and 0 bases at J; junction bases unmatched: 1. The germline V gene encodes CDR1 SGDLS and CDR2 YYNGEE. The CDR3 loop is CASSVGQMNTEAFF. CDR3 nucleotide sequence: TGTGCCAGCAGCGTGGGACAGATGAACACTGAAGCTTTCTTT. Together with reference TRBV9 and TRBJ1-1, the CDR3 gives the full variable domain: DSGVTQTPKHLITATGQRVTLRCSPRSGDLSVYWYQQSLDQGLQFLIQYYNGEERAKGNILERFSAQQFPDLHSELNLSSLELGDSALYFCASSVGQMNTEAFFGQGTRLTVV.

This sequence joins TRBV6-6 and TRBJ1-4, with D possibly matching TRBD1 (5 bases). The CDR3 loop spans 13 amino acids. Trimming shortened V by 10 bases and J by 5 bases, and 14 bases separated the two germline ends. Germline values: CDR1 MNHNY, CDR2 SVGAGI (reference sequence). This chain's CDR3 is CATHDSSNEKLFF. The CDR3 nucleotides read TGTGCCACCCATGACAGCTCAAATGAAAAACTGTTTTTT.

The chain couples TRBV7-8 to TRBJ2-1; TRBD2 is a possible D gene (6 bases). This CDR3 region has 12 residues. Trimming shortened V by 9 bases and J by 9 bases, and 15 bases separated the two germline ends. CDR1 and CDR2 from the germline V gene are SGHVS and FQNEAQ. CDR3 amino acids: CASGAGLGEQFF. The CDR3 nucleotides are TGTGCCAGTGGAGCGGGTCTCGGTGAGCAGTTCTTC.

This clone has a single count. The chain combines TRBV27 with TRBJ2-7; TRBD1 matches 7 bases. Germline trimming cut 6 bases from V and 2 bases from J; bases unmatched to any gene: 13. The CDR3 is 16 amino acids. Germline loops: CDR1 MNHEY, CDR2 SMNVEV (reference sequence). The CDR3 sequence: CASRSTGTVPTYEQYV. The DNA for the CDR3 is TGTGCCAGCAGATCTACCGGGACAGTACCCACCTACGAGCAGTACGTC.

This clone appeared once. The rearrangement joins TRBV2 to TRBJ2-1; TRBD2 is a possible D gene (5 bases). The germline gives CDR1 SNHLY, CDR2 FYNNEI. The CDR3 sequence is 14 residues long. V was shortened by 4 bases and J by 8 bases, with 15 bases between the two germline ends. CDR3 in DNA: TGTGCCAGCAGTGGTCGGCTCCTGCGGGATGAGCAGTTCTTC. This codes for CASSGRLLRDEQFF.

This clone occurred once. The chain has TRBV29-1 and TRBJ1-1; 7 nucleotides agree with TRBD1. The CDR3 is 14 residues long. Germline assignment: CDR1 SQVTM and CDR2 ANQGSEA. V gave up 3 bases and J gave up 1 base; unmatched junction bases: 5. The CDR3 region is CSVDRDRQNTEAFF. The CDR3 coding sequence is TGCAGCGTTGACCGGGACAGACAGAACACTGAAGCTTTCTTT.

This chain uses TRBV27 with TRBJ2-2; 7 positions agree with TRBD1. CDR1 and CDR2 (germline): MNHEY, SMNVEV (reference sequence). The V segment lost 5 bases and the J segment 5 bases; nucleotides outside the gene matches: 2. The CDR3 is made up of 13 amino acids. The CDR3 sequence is CASSTGVTGELFF. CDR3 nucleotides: TGTGCCAGCAGTACAGGGGTGACCGGGGAGCTGTTTTTT.

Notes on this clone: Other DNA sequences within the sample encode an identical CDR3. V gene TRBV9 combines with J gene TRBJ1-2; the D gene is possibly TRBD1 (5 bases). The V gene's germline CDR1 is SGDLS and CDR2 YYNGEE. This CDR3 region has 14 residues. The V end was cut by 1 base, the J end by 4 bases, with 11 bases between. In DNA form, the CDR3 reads TGTGCCAGCAGCGTACAGGGTAGCCCCTATGGCTACACCTTC. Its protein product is CASSVQGSPYGYTF.

Here the CDR3 DNA reads TGTGCCAGCAGCCCCCCGGGACAGGGGTACAATGAGCAGTTCTTC. Encoded protein: CASSPPGQGYNEQFF. V gene TRBV7-2 combines with J gene TRBJ2-1; 10 nucleotides match TRBD1. The germline gives CDR1 SGHTA, CDR2 FQGNSA. The CDR3 has 15 amino acids. V shed 5 bases and J 4 bases; nucleotides not matched to a gene: 5.

The CDR3 DNA reads as TGTGCCAGCAGCTTAATCGGGGGGAAAGAGACCCAGTACTTC. It encodes CASSLIGGKETQYF. The chain has TRBV13 and TRBJ2-5, with TRBD2 matching over 7 bases. CDR1 is PRHDT and CDR2 is FYEKMQ in the germline V gene (reference sequence). The V and J ends lost 2 bases and 3 bases, in that order; junction bases with no gene match: 3. There are 14 residues in the CDR3.

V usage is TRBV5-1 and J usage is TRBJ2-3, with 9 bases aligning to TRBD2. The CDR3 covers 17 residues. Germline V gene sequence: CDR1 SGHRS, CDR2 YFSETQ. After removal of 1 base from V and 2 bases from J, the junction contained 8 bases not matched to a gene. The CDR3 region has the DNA TGCGCCAGCAGCTTGTTACCACGCGGGGGGGCCACAGATACGCAGTATTTT. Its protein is CASSLLPRGGATDTQYF.

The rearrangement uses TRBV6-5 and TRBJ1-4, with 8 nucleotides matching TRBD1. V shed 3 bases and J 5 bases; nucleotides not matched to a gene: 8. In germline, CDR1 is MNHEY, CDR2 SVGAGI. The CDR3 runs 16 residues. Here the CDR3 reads CASSYHQGAENEKLFF. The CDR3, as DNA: TGTGCCAGCAGTTATCACCAGGGGGCCGAAAATGAAAAACTGTTTTTT.

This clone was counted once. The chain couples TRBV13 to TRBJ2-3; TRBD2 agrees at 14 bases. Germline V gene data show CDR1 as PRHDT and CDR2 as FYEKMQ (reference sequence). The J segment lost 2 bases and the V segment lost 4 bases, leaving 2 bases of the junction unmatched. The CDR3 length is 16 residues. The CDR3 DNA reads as TGTGCCAGCAGCTGGACTAGCGGGGGGCTCACAGATACGCAGTATTTT. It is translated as CASSWTSGGLTDTQYF.

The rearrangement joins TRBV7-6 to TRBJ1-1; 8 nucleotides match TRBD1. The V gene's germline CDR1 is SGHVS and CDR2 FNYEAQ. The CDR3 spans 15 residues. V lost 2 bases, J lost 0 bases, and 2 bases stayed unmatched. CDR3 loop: CASSLTGQVNTEAFF. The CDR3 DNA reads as TGTGCCAGCAGCTTAACGGGACAGGTGAACACTGAAGCTTTCTTT.

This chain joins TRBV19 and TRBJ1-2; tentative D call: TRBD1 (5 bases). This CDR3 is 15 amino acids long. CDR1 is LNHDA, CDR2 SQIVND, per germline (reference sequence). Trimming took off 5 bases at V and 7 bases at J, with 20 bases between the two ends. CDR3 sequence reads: CASSSPGRAVSGYTF. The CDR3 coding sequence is TGTGCCAGTAGTTCCCCCGGCAGGGCGGTTAGTGGCTACACCTTC.

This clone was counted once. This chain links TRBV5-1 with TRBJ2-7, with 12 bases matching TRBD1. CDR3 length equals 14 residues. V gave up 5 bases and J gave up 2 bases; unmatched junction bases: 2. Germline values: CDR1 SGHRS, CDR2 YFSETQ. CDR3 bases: TGCGCCAGCAGGGGGACAGGGGGCCCCTACGAGCAGTACTTC. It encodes CASRGTGGPYEQYF.

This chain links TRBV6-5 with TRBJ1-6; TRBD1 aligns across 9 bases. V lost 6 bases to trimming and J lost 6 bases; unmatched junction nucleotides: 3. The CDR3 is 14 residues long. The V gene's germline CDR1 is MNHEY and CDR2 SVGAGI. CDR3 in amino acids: CASSWTGVNSPLHF. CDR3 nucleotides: TGTGCCAGCAGCTGGACAGGGGTTAATTCACCCCTCCACTTT.

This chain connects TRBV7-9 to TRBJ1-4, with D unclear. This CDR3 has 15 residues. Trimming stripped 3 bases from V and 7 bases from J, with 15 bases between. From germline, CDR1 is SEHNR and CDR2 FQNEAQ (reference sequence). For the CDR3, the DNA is TGTGCCAGCAGCTTCTCTGAGGTTGGGTCTGAAAAACTGTTTTTT. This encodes CASSFSEVGSEKLFF.

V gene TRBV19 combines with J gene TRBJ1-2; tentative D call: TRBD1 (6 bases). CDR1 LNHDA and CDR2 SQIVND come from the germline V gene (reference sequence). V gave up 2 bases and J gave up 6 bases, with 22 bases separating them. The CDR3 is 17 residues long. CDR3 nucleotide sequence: TGTGCCAGTAGTATACTGGCAGGGGAAAAACGTTATAATGGCTACACCTTC. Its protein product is CASSILAGEKRYNGYTF.

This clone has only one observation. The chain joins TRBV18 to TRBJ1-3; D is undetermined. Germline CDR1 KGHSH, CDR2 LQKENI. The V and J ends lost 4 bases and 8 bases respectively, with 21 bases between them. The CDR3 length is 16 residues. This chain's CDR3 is CASSLQAPNGADTIYF. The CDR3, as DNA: TGTGCCAGCTCACTCCAGGCTCCCAACGGCGCTGACACCATATATTTT.

Written as DNA, the CDR3 is TGTGCCAGCAGTTCCCCGACAGCAACTAATGAAAAACTGTTTTTT. Translating gives CASSSPTATNEKLFF. V and J are TRBV28 and TRBJ1-4, with D possibly matching TRBD1 (5 bases). The CDR3 is made up of 15 amino acids. The ends were cut back, 4 bases at V and 0 bases at J, with 9 bases in the middle. Germline CDR1 is MDHEN and CDR2 is SYDVKM.